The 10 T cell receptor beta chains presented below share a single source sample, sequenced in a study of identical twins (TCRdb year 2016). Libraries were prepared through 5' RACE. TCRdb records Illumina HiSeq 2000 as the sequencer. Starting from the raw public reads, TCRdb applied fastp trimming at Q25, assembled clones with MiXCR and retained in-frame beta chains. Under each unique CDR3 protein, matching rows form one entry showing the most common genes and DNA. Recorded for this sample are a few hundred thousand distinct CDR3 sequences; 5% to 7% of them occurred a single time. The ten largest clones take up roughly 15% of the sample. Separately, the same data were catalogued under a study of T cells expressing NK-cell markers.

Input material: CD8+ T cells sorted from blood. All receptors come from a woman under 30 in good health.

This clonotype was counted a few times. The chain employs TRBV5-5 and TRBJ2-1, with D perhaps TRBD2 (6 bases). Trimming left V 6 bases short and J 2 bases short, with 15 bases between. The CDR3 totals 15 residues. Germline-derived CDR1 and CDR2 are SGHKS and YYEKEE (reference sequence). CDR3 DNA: TGTGCCAGCACTTTTCTAGCGAGAACCTACAATGAGCAGTTCTTC. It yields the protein CASTFLARTYNEQFF.

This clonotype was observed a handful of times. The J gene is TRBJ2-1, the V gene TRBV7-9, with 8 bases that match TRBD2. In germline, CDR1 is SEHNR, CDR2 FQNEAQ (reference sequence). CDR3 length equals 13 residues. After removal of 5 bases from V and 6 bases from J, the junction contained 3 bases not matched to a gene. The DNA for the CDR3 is TGTGCCAGCAGCCGGAGCGGGGGCAATGAGCAGTTCTTC. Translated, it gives CASSRSGGNEQFF.

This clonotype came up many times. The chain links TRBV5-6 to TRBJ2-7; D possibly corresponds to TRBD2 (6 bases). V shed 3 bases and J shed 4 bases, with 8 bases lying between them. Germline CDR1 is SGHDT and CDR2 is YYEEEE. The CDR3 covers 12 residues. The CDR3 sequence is CASSWGGYEQYF. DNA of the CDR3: TGTGCCAGCAGCTGGGGAGGTTACGAGCAGTACTTC.

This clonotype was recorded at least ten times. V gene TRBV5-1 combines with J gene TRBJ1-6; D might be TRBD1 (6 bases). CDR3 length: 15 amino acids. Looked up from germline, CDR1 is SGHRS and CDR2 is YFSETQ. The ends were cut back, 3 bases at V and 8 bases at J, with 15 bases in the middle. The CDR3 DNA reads TGCGCCAGCAGCTCATCCGACAGGACTGATTCACCCCTCCACTTT. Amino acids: CASSSSDRTDSPLHF.

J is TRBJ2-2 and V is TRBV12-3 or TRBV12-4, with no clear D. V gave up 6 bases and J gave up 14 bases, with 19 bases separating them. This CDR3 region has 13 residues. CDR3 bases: TGTGCCAGCAGCATAGTACCACCGGGTAGACTGTTTTTT. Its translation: CASSIVPPGRLFF.

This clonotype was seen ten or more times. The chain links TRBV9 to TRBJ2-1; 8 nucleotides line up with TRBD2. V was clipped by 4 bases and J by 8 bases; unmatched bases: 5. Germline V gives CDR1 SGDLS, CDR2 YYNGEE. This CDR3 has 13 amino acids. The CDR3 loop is CASSTLTSDEQFF. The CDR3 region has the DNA TGTGCCAGCAGCACCCTGACTAGCGATGAGCAGTTCTTC.

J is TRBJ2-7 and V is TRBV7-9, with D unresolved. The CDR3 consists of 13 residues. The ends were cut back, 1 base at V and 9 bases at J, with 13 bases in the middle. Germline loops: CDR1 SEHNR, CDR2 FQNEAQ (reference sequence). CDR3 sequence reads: CASSLGYGSGQYF. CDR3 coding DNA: TGTGCCAGCAGCTTAGGCTATGGGTCCGGGCAGTACTTC.

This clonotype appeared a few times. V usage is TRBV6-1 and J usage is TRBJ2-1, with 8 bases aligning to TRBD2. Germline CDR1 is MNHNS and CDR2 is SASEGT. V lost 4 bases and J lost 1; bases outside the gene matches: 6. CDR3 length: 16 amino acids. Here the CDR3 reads CASSVGAGGSYNEQFF. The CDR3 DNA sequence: TGTGCCAGCAGTGTTGGCGCGGGAGGTTCCTACAATGAGCAGTTCTTC.

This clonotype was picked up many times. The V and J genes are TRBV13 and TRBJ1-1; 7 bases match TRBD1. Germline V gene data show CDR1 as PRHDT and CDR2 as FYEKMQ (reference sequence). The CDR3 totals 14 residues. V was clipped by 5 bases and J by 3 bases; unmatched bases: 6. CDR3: CASSLGTEYTEAFF. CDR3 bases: TGTGCCAGCAGCCTCGGGACAGAATACACTGAAGCTTTCTTT.

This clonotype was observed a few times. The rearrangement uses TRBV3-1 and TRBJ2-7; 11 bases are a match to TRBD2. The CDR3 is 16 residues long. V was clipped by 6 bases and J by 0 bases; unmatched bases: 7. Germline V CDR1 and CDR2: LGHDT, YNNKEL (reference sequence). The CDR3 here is CASSWLAGGSSYEQYF. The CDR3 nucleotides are TGTGCCAGCAGTTGGCTAGCGGGGGGTAGCTCCTACGAGCAGTACTTC.